The 9 T cell receptor beta chains given below trace back to one sample, sequenced in a study of shared clonotypes between healthy human individuals. Clones were read by immunoSEQ multiplex PCR, and TCRdb kept only the in-frame ones, dropping some. The table has millions of clones, over 85% seen once. The sequenced sample consisted of naive CD4+ T cells sorted from blood. Subset in this sample: CD45RA+ positively selected. The source is a young man in good health.

The CDR3 region has the DNA TGCGCCAGCAGATTAACAGATACGCAGTATTTT. It codes for CASRLTDTQYF. The V and J genes are TRBV5-1 and TRBJ2-3; unclear D gene. Trimming removed 5 bases from V and 3 bases from J, with 4 bases in between. There are 11 residues in the CDR3. CDR1 is SGHRS, CDR2 YFSETQ, per germline.

V is TRBV10-2 and J is TRBJ2-7; 7 nucleotides match TRBD1. The CDR3 runs 15 residues. The V and J ends lost 6 bases and 0 bases, in that order; junction bases with no gene match: 8. Germline CDR1 reads WSHSY; CDR2 reads SAAADI. CDR3 loop: CASRPGRDSSYEQYF. For the CDR3, the DNA is TGCGCCAGCAGGCCGGGCCGGGACAGCTCCTACGAGCAGTACTTC.

This chain links TRBV6-6 with TRBJ1-2, with D unclear. CDR3 size: 14 residues. Germline CDR1 reads MNHNY; CDR2 reads SVGAGI (reference sequence). The ends were cut back, 7 bases at V and 8 bases at J, with 20 bases in the middle. CDR3 in DNA: TGTGCCAGCACCGAACTGGCGAGTTTCTGGGGCTACACCTTC. This translates into CASTELASFWGYTF.

This rearrangement joins TRBV6-1 to TRBJ1-3; D not resolved. Germline CDR1 and CDR2: MNHNS and SASEGT. The ends were cut back, 6 bases at V and 4 bases at J, with 16 bases in the middle. The CDR3 loop spans 15 amino acids. CDR3 nucleotides: TGTGCCAGCAGCCCAACCCGGGTTGGAGGAAACACCATATATTTT. Translated: CASSPTRVGGNTIYF.

This rearrangement joins TRBV12-5 to TRBJ2-1; D tentatively fits TRBD1 or TRBD2 (5 bases each). Per germline, CDR1 LGHNT and CDR2 FRNRAP. This CDR3 has 19 amino acids. V was pared by 2 bases and J by 2 bases, with 22 bases between. CDR3 protein: CASGLRPGLGSSAYNEQFF. CDR3 coding DNA: TGTGCTAGTGGTTTGAGGCCGGGGCTGGGTAGTAGCGCCTACAATGAGCAGTTCTTC.

V is TRBV10-3 and J is TRBJ2-1, with D unclear. CDR1 is ENHRY and CDR2 is SYGVKD in the germline V gene. The CDR3 covers 14 residues. V was cut by 3 bases and J by 0 bases, with 6 bases left in between. For the CDR3, the DNA is TGTGCCATCAGTGATCAGAGCTCCTACAATGAGCAGTTCTTC. It translates to CAISDQSSYNEQFF.

The chain joins TRBV6-1 to TRBJ2-7, with 11 positions matching TRBD1. The V segment lost 11 bases and the J segment 6 bases; nucleotides outside the gene matches: 12. Germline V gene data show CDR1 as MNHNS and CDR2 as SASEGT. The CDR3 runs to 14 residues. The CDR3: CAHGTGQGVGEQYF. The CDR3 DNA reads as TGTGCCCACGGCACGGGACAGGGGGTTGGCGAGCAGTACTTC.

This chain joins TRBV28 and TRBJ2-7; D assignment may be TRBD1 or TRBD2 (5 bases each). The germline gives CDR1 MDHEN, CDR2 SYDVKM. The V and J ends lost 5 bases and 5 bases respectively, with 22 bases between them. The CDR3 is made up of 16 amino acids. The CDR3 coding sequence is TGTGCCAGCAGTGATCAGGGACGGCTCGGGTTAGACGAGCAGTACTTC. Translating gives CASSDQGRLGLDEQYF.

This chain connects TRBV6-5 to TRBJ1-5, with 8 bases identical to TRBD1. The CDR3 covers 15 residues. With 6 bases clipped from V and 4 bases from J, the junction kept 8 bases outside the gene matches. The V gene's germline CDR1 is MNHEY and CDR2 SVGAGI. The CDR3 DNA is TGTGCCAGCAGCTCCACAGGGGGGGGGAATCAGCCCCAGCATTTT. Its protein product is CASSSTGGGNQPQHF.